Shown below are 20 T cell receptor beta chains from a single sample sequenced in a study of high-grade serous ovarian cancer treatment subgroups. Using immunoSEQ multiplex PCR, the repertoire was profiled, and TCRdb retains in-frame clones only, with some absent. The data hold 15,000 to 20,000 clones, with 73% observed a single time. Tumor samples were obtained before definitive surgery or chemotherapy. Sequenced material: tumor tissue. The receptors stem from a human donor with high-grade serous ovarian cancer.

The chain combines TRBV7-3 with TRBJ1-2, with D tentatively TRBD1 (5 bases). The length of the CDR3 is 18 residues. The V end lost 3 bases, the J end lost 3 bases, and 23 bases lay between the germline ends. Germline loops: CDR1 SGHTA, CDR2 FQGTGA. The CDR3 DNA reads as TGTGCCAGCAGCTTCGGGGCAGGGAGATCCCGATGGGACTATGGCTACACCTTC. Translated, it gives CASSFGAGRSRWDYGYTF.

The rearrangement links TRBV30 to TRBJ1-2; 8 positions agree with TRBD1. This CDR3 is built from 13 residues. J gave up 4 bases and V 3 bases, and 4 bases lay outside the gene matches. Germline V lookup: CDR1 GTSNPN, CDR2 SVGIG (reference sequence). The CDR3 is CAWSLGQGYGYTF. The CDR3 DNA reads as TGTGCCTGGAGCCTCGGACAGGGCTATGGCTACACCTTC.

This chain joins TRBV7-8 and TRBJ2-5; D might be TRBD1 (6 bases). The ends were cut back, 2 bases at V and 0 bases at J, with 7 bases in the middle. In germline, CDR1 is SGHVS, CDR2 FQNEAQ. The CDR3 is made up of 14 amino acids. The CDR3 reads CASSLRGYQETQYF. In DNA, the CDR3 is TGTGCCAGCAGCTTAAGGGGGTACCAAGAGACCCAGTACTTC.

This chain joins TRBV6-6 and TRBJ1-5; D unresolved. The CDR3 contains 12 residues. The germline V and J ends were trimmed by 8 bases and 2 bases, with 7 bases remaining between them. The germline CDR1 and CDR2 sequences are MNHNY and SVGAGI (reference sequence). CDR3 DNA sequence: TGTGCCAGCCGTGGGGGCAATCAGCCCCAGCATTTT. Its translation: CASRGGNQPQHF.

V is TRBV18 and J is TRBJ2-7; D gene uncertain. CDR1 is KGHSH and CDR2 is LQKENI in the germline V gene. The germline V and J ends were trimmed by 4 bases and 0 bases, with 13 bases remaining between them. CDR3 length: 15 residues. CDR3 coding DNA: TGTGCCAGCTCACGCGATTACGTGAGCTCCTACGAGCAGTACTTC. This codes for CASSRDYVSSYEQYF.

The V and J genes are TRBV28 and TRBJ1-4, with 7 bases lining up with TRBD1. The V gene end was trimmed by 6 bases and the J gene end by 11 bases; junction bases not matched to a gene: 15. Germline V gene lookup returns CDR1 MDHEN and CDR2 SYDVKM. The CDR3 is 15 amino acids. DNA for the CDR3: TGTGCCAGCAGATACTCTCAGGGGGGAAGACCGAAACTGTTTTTT. Translating gives CASRYSQGGRPKLFF. The variable domain in full, with the rest retrieved from reference TRBV28 and TRBJ1-4, is DVKVTQSSRYLVKRTGEKVFLECVQDMDHENMFWYRQDPGLGLRLIYFSYDVKMKEKGDIPEGYSVSREKKERFSLILESASTNQTSMYLCASRYSQGGRPKLFFGSGTQLSVL.

In DNA, the CDR3 is TGTGCCAGCAGCCGAGGGTGGGGCGGGGGCACAGATACGCAGTATTTT. Its translation: CASSRGWGGGTDTQYF. V is TRBV11-3 and J is TRBJ2-3; tentatively, D is TRBD2 (6 bases). The CDR3 extends over 16 amino acids. V was cut by 5 bases and J by 1 base, with 16 bases left in between. Germline CDR1 is SGHNT and CDR2 is YENEEA.

There are a few counts of this clone. This chain links TRBV7-3 with TRBJ2-7; no reliable D call. CDR1 SGHTA and CDR2 FQGTGA come from the germline V gene. The CDR3 totals 13 residues. V shed 6 bases and J shed 3 bases, with 12 bases lying between them. This chain's CDR3 is CASSMGSNYEQYF. Written as DNA, the CDR3 is TGTGCCAGCAGTATGGGAAGCAACTACGAGCAGTACTTC.

There are a few counts of this clone. V usage is TRBV27 and J usage is TRBJ2-5, with a weak D call TRBD2 (7 bases). The V gene's germline CDR1 is MNHEY and CDR2 SMNVEV (reference sequence). This CDR3 comprises 16 residues. V lost 1 base to trimming and J lost 2 bases, with 14 bases between them. DNA of the CDR3: TGTGCCAGCAGTTTATACGGGGGGCCCATTCAAGAGACCCAGTACTTC. This sequence encodes CASSLYGGPIQETQYF.

This clone showed up just a few times. The chain uses TRBV7-2 and TRBJ1-1; a possible D gene is TRBD1 (5 bases). V was pared by 1 base and J by 5 bases, with 14 bases between. Germline values: CDR1 SGHTA, CDR2 FQGNSA. There are 15 residues in the CDR3. The DNA for the CDR3 is TGTGCCAGCAGCTTAGTACGGGGCGCAGGGACTGAAGCTTTCTTT. Residues: CASSLVRGAGTEAFF.

CDR3 sequence (DNA): TGTGCCCAAGGCGGGGTCACCGGGGAGCTGTTTTTT. It encodes CAQGGVTGELFF. The chain carries TRBV2 and TRBJ2-2; TRBD2 is a possible D gene (6 bases). The CDR3 contains 12 residues. Germline values: CDR1 SNHLY, CDR2 FYNNEI. V gave up 11 bases and J gave up 4 bases, with 11 bases separating them.

The V gene is TRBV4-3, the J gene TRBJ1-2; 7 bases fit TRBD1. V lost 4 bases to trimming and J lost 7 bases; unmatched junction nucleotides: 12. The CDR3 runs to 15 residues. Looked up from germline, CDR1 is LGHNA and CDR2 is YSLEER. In nucleotides, the CDR3 is TGCGCCAGCAGCCTTACAATAGACAGGGTCGTTGGCTACACCTTC. Residues: CASSLTIDRVVGYTF.

This CDR3 reads CASSKSGLRETQYF. In nucleotides, the CDR3 is TGTGCCAGCAGCAAGTCAGGGCTACGAGAGACCCAGTACTTC. The chain recombines TRBV11-3 with TRBJ2-5; possibly TRBD1 for D (5 bases). V was trimmed by 5 bases and J by 4 bases, leaving 14 bases between them. The CDR3 is made up of 14 amino acids. Looked up from germline, CDR1 is SGHNT and CDR2 is YENEEA. Filled out from reference TRBV11-3 and TRBJ2-5, the complete variable domain reads EAGVVQSPRYKIIEKKQPVAFWCNPISGHNTLYWYLQNLGQGPELLIRYENEEAVDDSQLPKDRFSAERLKGVDSTLKIQPAELGDSAVYLCASSKSGLRETQYFGPGTRLLVL.

The rearrangement uses TRBV18 and TRBJ2-5, with 13 bases identical to TRBD2. Germline trimming cut 4 bases from V and 1 base from J; bases unmatched to any gene: 3. CDR3 length: 16 residues. Germline-derived CDR1 and CDR2 are KGHSH and LQKENI. The CDR3 DNA is TGTGCCAGCTCACGGACTAGCGGGGGAACCCAAGAGACCCAGTACTTC. This sequence encodes CASSRTSGGTQETQYF.

This rearrangement joins TRBV9 to TRBJ2-3, with 10 bases that match TRBD2. V shed 0 bases and J 4 bases; nucleotides not matched to a gene: 2. CDR1 and CDR2 from the germline V gene are SGDLS and YYNGEE. The CDR3 consists of 15 residues. The CDR3 bases are TGTGCCAGCAGCGTAGACAGCGGGGGGGCAGATACGCAGTATTTT. Its protein is CASSVDSGGADTQYF.

The V and J genes are TRBV7-6 and TRBJ2-3; D remains ambiguous. CDR1 and CDR2 (germline): SGHVS, FNYEAQ. CDR3 length equals 14 residues. The germline V and J ends were trimmed by 8 bases and 2 bases, with 14 bases remaining between them. CDR3 DNA sequence: TGTGCCAGCTCGAGAGTGGGTCCCACAGATACGCAGTATTTT. It is translated as CASSRVGPTDTQYF.

Only one count was recorded for this clone. The rearrangement joins TRBV6-1 to TRBJ2-3, with a tentative D call TRBD2 (5 bases). This CDR3 has 15 residues. Germline CDR1 is MNHNS and CDR2 is SASEGT. V was trimmed by 6 bases and J by 3 bases, leaving 16 bases between them. CDR3 sequence reads: CASSLHGVGTDTQYF. Written as DNA, the CDR3 is TGTGCCAGCAGCCTGCACGGGGTGGGGACAGATACGCAGTATTTT.

This sequence joins TRBV7-9 and TRBJ2-7, with TRBD1 matching 8 bases. Germline loops: CDR1 SEHNR, CDR2 FQNEAQ (reference sequence). This CDR3 is 14 amino acids long. Trimming removed 1 base from V and 4 bases from J; junction bases left unmatched: 3. As DNA, the CDR3 is TGTGCCAGCAGCTTAGGGGACAGGCGGTACGAGCAGTACTTC. This translates into CASSLGDRRYEQYF.

V usage is TRBV10-3 and J usage is TRBJ2-7; D is tentatively TRBD1 or TRBD2 (6 bases each). Germline V lookup: CDR1 ENHRY, CDR2 SYGVKD. CDR3 length equals 16 residues. Trimming pared 0 bases from V and 2 bases from J, leaving 14 bases between. The CDR3 nucleotides are TGTGCCATCAGTGAGTCGAGGGGGGTATTCACCTACGAGCAGTACTTC. Amino acid sequence: CAISESRGVFTYEQYF.

The chain links TRBV11-3 to TRBJ2-1; 11 bases line up with TRBD2. Trimming took 5 bases from V and 7 from J; bases not matched to a gene: 7. This CDR3 contains 15 residues. Germline V gene sequence: CDR1 SGHNT, CDR2 YENEEA. CDR3 nucleotide sequence: TGTGCCAGCAGCCCCAGGACTAGCGGGTTAAATGAGCAGTTCTTC. This codes for CASSPRTSGLNEQFF.